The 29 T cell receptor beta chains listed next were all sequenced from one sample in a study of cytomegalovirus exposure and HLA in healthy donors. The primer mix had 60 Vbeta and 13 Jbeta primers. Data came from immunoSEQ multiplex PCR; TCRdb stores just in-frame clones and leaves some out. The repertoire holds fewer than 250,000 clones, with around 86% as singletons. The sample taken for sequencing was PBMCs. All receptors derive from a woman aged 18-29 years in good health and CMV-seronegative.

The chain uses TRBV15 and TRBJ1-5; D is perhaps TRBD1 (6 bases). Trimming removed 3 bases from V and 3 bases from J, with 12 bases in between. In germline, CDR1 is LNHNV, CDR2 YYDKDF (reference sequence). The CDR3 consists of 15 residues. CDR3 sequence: CATSRAGTLNQPQHF. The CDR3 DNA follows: TGTGCCACCAGCAGGGCCGGGACACTCAATCAGCCCCAGCATTTT.

CDR3 coding DNA: TGTGCCACCAGCAGAGGCGGCAGGGGGCCCTACAATGAGCAGTTCTTC. This codes for CATSRGGRGPYNEQFF. This chain connects TRBV15 to TRBJ2-1; 8 positions agree with TRBD1. Trimming removed 1 base from V and 2 bases from J; junction bases left unmatched: 4. The CDR3 contains 16 residues. Germline assignment: CDR1 LNHNV and CDR2 YYDKDF (reference sequence).

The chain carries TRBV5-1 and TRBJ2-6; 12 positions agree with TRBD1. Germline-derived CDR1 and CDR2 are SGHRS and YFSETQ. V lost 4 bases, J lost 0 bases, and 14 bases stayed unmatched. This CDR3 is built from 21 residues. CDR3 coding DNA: TGCGCCAGCAGCCTGTTCGGGACAGGGGGCGCGGGGCGCTCTGGGGCCAACGTCCTGACTTTC. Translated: CASSLFGTGGAGRSGANVLTF. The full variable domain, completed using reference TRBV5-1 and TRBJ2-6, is KAGVTQTPRYLIKTRGQQVTLSCSPISGHRSVSWYQQTPGQGLQFLFEYFSETQRNKGNFPGRFSGRQFSNSRSEMNVSTLELGDSALYLCASSLFGTGGAGRSGANVLTFGAGSRLTVL.

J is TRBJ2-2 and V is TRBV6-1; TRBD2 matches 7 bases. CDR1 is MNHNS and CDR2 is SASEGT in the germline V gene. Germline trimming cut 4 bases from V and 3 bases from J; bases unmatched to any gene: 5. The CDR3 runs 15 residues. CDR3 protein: CASSVGSGDTGELFF. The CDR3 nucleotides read TGTGCCAGCAGTGTCGGGAGCGGGGACACCGGGGAGCTGTTTTTT.

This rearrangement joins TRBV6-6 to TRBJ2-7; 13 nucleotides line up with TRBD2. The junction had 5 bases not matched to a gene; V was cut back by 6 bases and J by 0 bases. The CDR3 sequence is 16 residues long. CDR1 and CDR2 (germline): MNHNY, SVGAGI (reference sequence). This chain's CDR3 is CASRQGLAGRSYEQYF. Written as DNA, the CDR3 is TGTGCCAGCAGACAGGGACTAGCGGGGCGCTCCTACGAGCAGTACTTC.

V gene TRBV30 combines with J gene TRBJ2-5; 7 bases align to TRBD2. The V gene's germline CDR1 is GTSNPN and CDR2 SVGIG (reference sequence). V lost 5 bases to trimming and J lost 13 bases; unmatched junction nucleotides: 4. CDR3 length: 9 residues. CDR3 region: CAWGGELYF. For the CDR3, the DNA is TGTGCCTGGGGGGGGGAGTTGTACTTC.

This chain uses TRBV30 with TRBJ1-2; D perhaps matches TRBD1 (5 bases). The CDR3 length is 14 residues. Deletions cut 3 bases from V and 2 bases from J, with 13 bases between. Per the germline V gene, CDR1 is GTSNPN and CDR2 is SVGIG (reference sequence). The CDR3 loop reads CAWSRDSENYGYTF. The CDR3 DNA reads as TGTGCCTGGAGCCGGGACTCTGAAAACTATGGCTACACCTTC.

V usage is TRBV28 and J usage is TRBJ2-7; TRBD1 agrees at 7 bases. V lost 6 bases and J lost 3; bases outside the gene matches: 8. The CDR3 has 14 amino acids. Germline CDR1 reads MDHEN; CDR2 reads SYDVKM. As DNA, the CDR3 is TGTGCCAGCAGGAATACAGGGGACCACTACGAGCAGTACTTC. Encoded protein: CASRNTGDHYEQYF.

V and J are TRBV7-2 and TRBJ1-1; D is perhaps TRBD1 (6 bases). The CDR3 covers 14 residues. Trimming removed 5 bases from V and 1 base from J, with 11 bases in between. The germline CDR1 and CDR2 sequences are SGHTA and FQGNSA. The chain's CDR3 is CASSPGQTNTEAFF. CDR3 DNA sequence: TGTGCCAGCAGCCCGGGACAAACGAACACTGAAGCTTTCTTT.

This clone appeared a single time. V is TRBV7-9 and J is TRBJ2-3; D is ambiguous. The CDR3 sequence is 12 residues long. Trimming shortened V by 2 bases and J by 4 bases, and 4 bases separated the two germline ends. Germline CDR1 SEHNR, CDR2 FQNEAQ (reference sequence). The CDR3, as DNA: TGTGCCAGCAGCTTAAGCGCAGATACGCAGTATTTT. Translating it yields CASSLSADTQYF.

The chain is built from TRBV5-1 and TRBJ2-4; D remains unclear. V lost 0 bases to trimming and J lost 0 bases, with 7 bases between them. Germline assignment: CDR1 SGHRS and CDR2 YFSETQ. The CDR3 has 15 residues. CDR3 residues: CASSLGATAKNIQYF. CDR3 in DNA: TGCGCCAGCAGCTTGGGGGCGACAGCCAAAAACATTCAGTACTTC.

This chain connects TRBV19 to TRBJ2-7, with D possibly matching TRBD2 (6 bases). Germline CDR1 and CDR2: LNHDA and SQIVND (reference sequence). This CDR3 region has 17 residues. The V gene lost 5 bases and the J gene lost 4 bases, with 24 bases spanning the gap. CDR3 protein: CASSPNRRDGGVYEQYF. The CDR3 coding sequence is TGTGCCAGTAGTCCTAACCGCCGGGACGGAGGGGTTTACGAGCAGTACTTC.

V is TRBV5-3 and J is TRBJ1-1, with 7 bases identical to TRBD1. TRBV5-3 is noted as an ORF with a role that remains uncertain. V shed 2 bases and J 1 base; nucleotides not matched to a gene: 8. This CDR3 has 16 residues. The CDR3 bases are TGTGCCAGAAGCTTAGACCGGGACAGCGAGAACACTGAAGCTTTCTTT. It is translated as CARSLDRDSENTEAFF.

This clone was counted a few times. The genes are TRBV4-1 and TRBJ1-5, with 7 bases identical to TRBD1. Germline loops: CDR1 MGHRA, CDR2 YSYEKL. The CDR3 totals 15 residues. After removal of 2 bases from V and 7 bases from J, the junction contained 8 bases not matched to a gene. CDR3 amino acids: CASSQSEGGGQPQHF. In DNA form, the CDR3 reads TGCGCCAGCAGCCAAAGCGAAGGGGGCGGCCAGCCCCAGCATTTT.

The CDR3 nucleotides read TGCGCCAGCAGCCAAGATAGGGGGAGGGGGGGAGTCACCGGGGAGCTGTTTTTT. This sequence encodes CASSQDRGRGGVTGELFF. This rearrangement joins TRBV4-1 to TRBJ2-2; D is perhaps TRBD2 (7 bases). From germline, CDR1 is MGHRA and CDR2 YSYEKL. There are 18 residues in the CDR3. Trimming stripped 0 bases from V and 4 bases from J, with 18 bases between.

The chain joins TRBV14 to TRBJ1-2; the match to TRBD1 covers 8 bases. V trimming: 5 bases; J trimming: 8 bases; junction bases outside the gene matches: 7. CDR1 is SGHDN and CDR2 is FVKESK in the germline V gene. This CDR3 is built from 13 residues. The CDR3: CASSFRTGNGYTF. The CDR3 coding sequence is TGTGCCAGCAGCTTTCGGACAGGGAACGGCTACACCTTC.

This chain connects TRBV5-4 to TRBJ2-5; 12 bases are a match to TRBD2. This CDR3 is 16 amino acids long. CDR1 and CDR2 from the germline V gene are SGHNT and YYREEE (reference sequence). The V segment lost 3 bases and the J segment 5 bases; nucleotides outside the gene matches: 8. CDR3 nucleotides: TGTGCCAGCAGCTCCTCTAGCGGGAGGGTTCGGGAGACCCAGTACTTC. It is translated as CASSSSSGRVRETQYF.

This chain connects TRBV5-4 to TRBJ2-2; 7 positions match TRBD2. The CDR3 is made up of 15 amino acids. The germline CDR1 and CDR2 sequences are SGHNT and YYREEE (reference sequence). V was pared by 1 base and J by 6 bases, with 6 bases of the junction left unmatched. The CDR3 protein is CASSLSLAEPGELFF. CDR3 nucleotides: TGTGCCAGCAGCTTGAGTCTAGCGGAACCCGGGGAGCTGTTTTTT.

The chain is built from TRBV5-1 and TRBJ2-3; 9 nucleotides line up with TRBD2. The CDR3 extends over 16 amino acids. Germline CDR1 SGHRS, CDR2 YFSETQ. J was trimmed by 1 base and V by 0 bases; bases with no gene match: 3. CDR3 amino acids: CASSLEAGGGTDTQYF. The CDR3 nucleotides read TGCGCCAGCAGCTTGGAAGCGGGGGGTGGCACAGATACGCAGTATTTT.

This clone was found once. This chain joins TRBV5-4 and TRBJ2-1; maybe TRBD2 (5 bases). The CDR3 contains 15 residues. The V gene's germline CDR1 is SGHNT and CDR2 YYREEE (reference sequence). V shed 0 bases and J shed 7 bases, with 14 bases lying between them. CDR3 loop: CASSLVGSSLNEQFF. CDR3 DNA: TGTGCCAGCAGCTTGGTGGGTTCTAGCTTAAATGAGCAGTTCTTC. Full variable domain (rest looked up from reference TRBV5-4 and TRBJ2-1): ETGVTQSPTHLIKTRGQQVTLRCSSQSGHNTVSWYQQALGQGPQFIFQYYREEENGRGNFPPRFSGLQFPNYSSELNVNALELDDSALYLCASSLVGSSLNEQFFGPGTRLTVL.

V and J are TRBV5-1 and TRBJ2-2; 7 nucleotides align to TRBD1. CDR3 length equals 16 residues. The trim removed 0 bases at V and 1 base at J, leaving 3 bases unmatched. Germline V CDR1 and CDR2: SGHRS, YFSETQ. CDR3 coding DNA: TGCGCCAGCAGCTTGGACAGGGGACGGAACACCGGGGAGCTGTTTTTT. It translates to CASSLDRGRNTGELFF.

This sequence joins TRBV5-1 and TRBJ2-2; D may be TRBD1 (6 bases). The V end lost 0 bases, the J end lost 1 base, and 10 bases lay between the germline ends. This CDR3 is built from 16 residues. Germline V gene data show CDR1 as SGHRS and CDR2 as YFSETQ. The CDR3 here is CASSLGTGLNTGELFF. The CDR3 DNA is TGCGCCAGCAGCTTGGGCACAGGGCTGAACACCGGGGAGCTGTTTTTT.

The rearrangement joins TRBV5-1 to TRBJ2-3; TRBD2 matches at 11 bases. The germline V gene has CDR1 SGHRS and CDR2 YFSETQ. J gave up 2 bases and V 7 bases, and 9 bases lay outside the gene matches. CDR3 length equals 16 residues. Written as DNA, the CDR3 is TGCGCCAGCCATGACGGGACTAGCGGTTCCACAGATACGCAGTATTTT. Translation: CASHDGTSGSTDTQYF.

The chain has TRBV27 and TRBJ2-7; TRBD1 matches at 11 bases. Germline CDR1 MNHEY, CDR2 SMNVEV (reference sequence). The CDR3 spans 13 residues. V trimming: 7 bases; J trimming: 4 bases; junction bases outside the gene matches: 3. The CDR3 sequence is CASKDRGLYEQYF. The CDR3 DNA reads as TGTGCCAGCAAGGACAGGGGGCTTTACGAGCAGTACTTC.

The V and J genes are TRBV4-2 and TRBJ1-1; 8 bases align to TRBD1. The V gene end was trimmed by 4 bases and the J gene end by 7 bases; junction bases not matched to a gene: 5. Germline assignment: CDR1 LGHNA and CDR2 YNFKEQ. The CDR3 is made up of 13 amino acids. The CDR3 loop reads CASSPRGRNEAFF. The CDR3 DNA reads TGTGCCAGCAGCCCCAGGGGGCGGAATGAAGCTTTCTTT.

The CDR3 sequence is CASSKAGQRVATNEKLFF. The DNA of the CDR3 is TGTGCCAGCAGCAAAGCGGGCCAGCGGGTTGCAACTAATGAAAAACTGTTTTTT. The chain uses TRBV21-1 and TRBJ1-4. TRBV21-1 is deemed a pseudogene. This CDR3 is 18 amino acids long.

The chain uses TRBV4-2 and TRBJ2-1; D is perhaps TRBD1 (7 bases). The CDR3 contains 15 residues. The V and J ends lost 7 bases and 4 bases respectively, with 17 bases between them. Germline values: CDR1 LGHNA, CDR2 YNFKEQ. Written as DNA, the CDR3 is TGTGCCAGCAACCCGGGGGACAGAGATTACAATGAGCAGTTCTTC. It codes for CASNPGDRDYNEQFF.

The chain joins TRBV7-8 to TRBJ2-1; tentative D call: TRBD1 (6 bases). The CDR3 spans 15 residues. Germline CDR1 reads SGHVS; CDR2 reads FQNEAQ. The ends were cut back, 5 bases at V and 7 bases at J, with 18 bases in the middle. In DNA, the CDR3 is TGTGCCAGCAGCCGCTCTAGGGCAGGGGTGAATGAGCAGTTCTTC. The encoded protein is CASSRSRAGVNEQFF.

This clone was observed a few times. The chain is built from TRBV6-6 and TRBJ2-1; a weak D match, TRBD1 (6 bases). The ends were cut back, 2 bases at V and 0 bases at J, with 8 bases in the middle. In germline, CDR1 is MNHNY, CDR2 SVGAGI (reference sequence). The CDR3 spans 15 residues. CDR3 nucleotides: TGTGCCAGCAGTTACGGCAGGGGCTCCTACAATGAGCAGTTCTTC. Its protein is CASSYGRGSYNEQFF.